What follows are 18 T cell receptor beta chains derived from one specimen sequenced in a study of Graves' ophthalmopathy and Graves' hyperthyroidism. Beta-chain TCR CDR3 regions were amplified from RNA transcripts. Second-round multiplex PCR came after first-round RT-PCR with HTBI primers. TCRdb reanalysed the multiplex PCR reads using MiXCR and keeps one entry per CDR3 protein. The sample holds approximately 380,000 distinct CDR3 sequences, 20% to 25% seen once. Sequenced input: peripheral blood. Receptor source: a woman between 18 and 29 years old with stable Graves' hyperthyroidism.

At least ten counts were recorded for this clonotype. The chain couples TRBV25-1 to TRBJ1-2, with D perhaps TRBD1 (5 bases). Trimming removed 6 bases from V and 4 bases from J, with 18 bases in between. Germline V gives CDR1 MGHDK, CDR2 SYGVNS. The CDR3 loop spans 15 amino acids. This CDR3 is CASSDDGTLSYGYTF. The CDR3 DNA is TGTGCCAGCAGCGACGACGGGACGCTCAGCTATGGCTACACCTTC.

At least ten counts were recorded for this clonotype. This rearrangement joins TRBV19 to TRBJ2-2; 8 positions match TRBD2. The length of the CDR3 is 14 residues. The junction had 10 bases not matched to a gene; V was cut back by 9 bases and J by 7 bases. Germline-derived CDR1 and CDR2 are LNHDA and SQIVND (reference sequence). The CDR3 reads CASAQEREIGELFF. The CDR3 DNA sequence: TGTGCCAGCGCCCAGGAGCGGGAGATCGGGGAGCTGTTTTTT.

This clonotype was picked up a small number of times. The V call is TRBV7-8, the J call TRBJ2-4; the D is unclear. There are 18 residues in the CDR3. With 1 base removed from V and 0 bases from J, the gap between germline ends came to 16 bases. Per germline, CDR1 SGHVS and CDR2 FQNEAQ. The CDR3 nucleotides are TGTGCCAGCAGCTTAGGTGTGGCAGCCAAGTTAGCCAAAAACATTCAGTACTTC. Translating gives CASSLGVAAKLAKNIQYF.

The V gene is TRBV20-1, the J gene TRBJ2-5, with TRBD1 as a possible D gene (6 bases). This CDR3 comprises 16 residues. Germline-derived CDR1 and CDR2 are DFQATT and SNEGSKA (reference sequence). V was cut by 5 bases and J by 0 bases, with 19 bases left in between. CDR3 amino acids: CSAPPQGLEYQETQYF. The CDR3 coding sequence is TGCAGTGCTCCCCCCCAGGGGCTCGAGTACCAAGAGACCCAGTACTTC.

In its sample, this clonotype was seen many times. This sequence joins TRBV20-1 and TRBJ2-7, with 9 bases identical to TRBD1. This CDR3 comprises 13 residues. V shed 6 bases and J 5 bases; nucleotides not matched to a gene: 8. CDR1 DFQATT and CDR2 SNEGSKA come from the germline V gene (reference sequence). Here the CDR3 DNA reads TGCAGTGCCGATGGACAGGGGAGCGACGAGCAGTACTTC. Translating gives CSADGQGSDEQYF.

A remark on this clonotype: A much more abundant neighbour one base away suggests this may be a read error. The chain couples TRBV28 to TRBJ2-2, with TRBD2 as a possible D gene (5 bases). The CDR3 is 14 amino acids. Germline V lookup: CDR1 MDHEN, CDR2 SYDVKM. Here the CDR3 DNA reads TGTGCCAGCAGTCTGACCCAGGAACACGGGGAGCTGTGTTTT. The encoded protein is CASSLTQEHGELCF. Full variable domain (missing parts from reference TRBV28 and TRBJ2-2): DVKVTQSSRYLVKRTGEKVFLECVQDMDHENMFWYRQDPGLGLRLIYFSYDVKMKEKGDIPEGYSVSREKKERFSLILESASTNQTSMYLCASSLTQEHGELCFGEGSRLTVL.

The sample holds many counts of this clonotype. The chain has TRBV28 and TRBJ1-5; a possible D gene is TRBD1 (6 bases). Trimming left V 3 bases short and J 2 bases short, with 11 bases between. CDR1 and CDR2 from the germline V gene are MDHEN and SYDVKM. The CDR3 has 15 residues. The CDR3, as DNA: TGTGCCAGCAGTTTTGGGGGCGGGGGCAATCAGCCCCAGCATTTT. Its translation is CASSFGGGGNQPQHF.

The chain is built from TRBV7-6 and TRBJ2-5; D call uncertain. Trimming pared 3 bases from V and 4 bases from J, leaving 15 bases between. The CDR3 totals 15 residues. Per germline, CDR1 SGHVS and CDR2 FNYEAQ. CDR3 residues: CASSFSSTLPETQYF. DNA for the CDR3: TGTGCCAGCAGCTTTAGCTCCACCCTTCCAGAGACCCAGTACTTC.

The chain carries TRBV12-3 or TRBV12-4 and TRBJ1-1; D possibly corresponds to TRBD1 (5 bases). The CDR3 contains 15 residues. V gave up 1 base and J gave up 1 base, with 10 bases separating them. In DNA, the CDR3 is TGTGCCAGCAGTTTAGGGAAGGGGAGGAACACTGAAGCTTTCTTT. Translation: CASSLGKGRNTEAFF.

The rearrangement uses TRBV12-3 or TRBV12-4 and TRBJ2-7; TRBD1 agrees at 9 bases. The CDR3 loop spans 15 amino acids. V dropped 5 bases and J dropped 1; count of bases not matched to a gene: 6. CDR3 loop: CASSPGTGLSYEQYF. The DNA of the CDR3 is TGTGCCAGCAGTCCAGGGACAGGGCTATCCTACGAGCAGTACTTC.

A word on this clonotype: At one boundary the junction diverges from the germline segment, which might be a read error. This sequence joins TRBV5-1 and TRBJ1-6; D not resolved. Germline V gives CDR1 SGHRS, CDR2 YFSETQ. The length of the CDR3 is 16 residues. CDR3 coding DNA: TGCTCCAGCAGCCCGTGGACGGACTCCTATAATTCACCCCTCCACTTT. Translating it yields CSSSPWTDSYNSPLHF. Based on the CDR3 plus reference TRBV5-1 and TRBJ1-6, the full variable domain is KAGVTQTPRYLIKTRGQQVTLSCSPISGHRSVSWYQQTPGQGLQFLFEYFSETQRNKGNFPGRFSGRQFSNSRSEMNVSTLELGDSALYLCSSSPWTDSYNSPLHFGNGTRLTVT.

Ten or more counts support this clonotype. CDR3: CAWSGWSGNTIYF. CDR3 nucleotide sequence: TGTGCCTGGAGTGGCTGGTCTGGAAACACCATATATTTT. The chain employs TRBV30 and TRBJ1-3, with D unresolved. Germline V gene data show CDR1 as GTSNPN and CDR2 as SVGIG (reference sequence). V was shortened by 1 base and J by 1 base, with 5 bases between the two germline ends. This CDR3 is built from 13 residues. Full variable domain (remainder filled in from reference TRBV30 and TRBJ1-3): SQTIHQWPATLVQPVGSPLSLECTVEGTSNPNLYWYRQAAGRGLQLLFYSVGIGQISSEVPQNLSASRPQDRQFILSSKKLLLSDSGFYLCAWSGWSGNTIYFGEGSWLTVV.

Only a few counts were recorded for this clonotype. The chain couples TRBV15 to TRBJ1-1, with no clear D. Germline V gene data show CDR1 as LNHNV and CDR2 as YYDKDF (reference sequence). The CDR3 is made up of 14 amino acids. Trimming took 1 base from V and 0 from J, leaving 6 bases between them. The CDR3 DNA reads TGTGCCACCAGCAGAGCCGGAATGAACACTGAAGCTTTCTTT. Translation: CATSRAGMNTEAFF.

This clonotype was seen repeatedly, ten times or more. The chain employs TRBV5-1 and TRBJ2-7; TRBD2 matches 12 bases. From germline, CDR1 is SGHRS and CDR2 YFSETQ. CDR3 length equals 14 residues. V was clipped by 3 bases and J by 4 bases; unmatched bases: 2. The CDR3 DNA follows: TGCGCCAGCAGCTGGACTAGCGGGATGTACGAGCAGTACTTC. Encoded protein: CASSWTSGMYEQYF.

This clonotype was seen at least ten times. The chain combines TRBV28 with TRBJ1-1; D perhaps matches TRBD1 (5 bases). CDR1 is MDHEN and CDR2 is SYDVKM in the germline V gene. The V end was cut by 5 bases, the J end by 8 bases, with 27 bases between. The CDR3 spans 17 residues. DNA for the CDR3: TGTGCCAGCAGTCCTATACAATTCCGCCGGGGGAGGTCGGAAGCTTTCTTT. Translation: CASSPIQFRRGRSEAFF.

The chain recombines TRBV18 with TRBJ2-7; TRBD2 might be the D (7 bases). V lost 3 bases to trimming and J lost 0 bases, with 12 bases between them. The CDR3 is 15 residues long. Germline V gives CDR1 KGHSH, CDR2 LQKENI. CDR3 loop: CASSPAGALSYEQYF. The CDR3 nucleotides read TGTGCCAGCTCACCGGCGGGGGCGCTCTCCTACGAGCAGTACTTC.

This clonotype was recorded many times. The V and J genes are TRBV4-1 and TRBJ2-7; no clear D gene. The CDR3 has 12 amino acids. V was trimmed by 1 base and J by 4 bases, leaving 5 bases between them. CDR1 is MGHRA, CDR2 YSYEKL, per germline. The chain's CDR3 is CASSQGNYEQYF. The DNA of the CDR3 is TGCGCCAGCAGCCAAGGCAATTACGAGCAGTACTTC.

This rearrangement joins TRBV5-4 to TRBJ1-2; D is unclear. The V gene's germline CDR1 is SGHNT and CDR2 YYREEE (reference sequence). Trimming left V 0 bases short and J 7 bases short, with 16 bases between. The CDR3 is 15 amino acids. DNA of the CDR3: TGTGCCAGCAGCTTGGATGGCAGCCGTTCCGGTGGCTACACCTTC. Translation gives CASSLDGSRSGGYTF. Together with reference TRBV5-4 and TRBJ1-2, the CDR3 gives the full variable domain: ETGVTQSPTHLIKTRGQQVTLRCSSQSGHNTVSWYQQALGQGPQFIFQYYREEENGRGNFPPRFSGLQFPNYSSELNVNALELDDSALYLCASSLDGSRSGGYTFGSGTRLTVV.